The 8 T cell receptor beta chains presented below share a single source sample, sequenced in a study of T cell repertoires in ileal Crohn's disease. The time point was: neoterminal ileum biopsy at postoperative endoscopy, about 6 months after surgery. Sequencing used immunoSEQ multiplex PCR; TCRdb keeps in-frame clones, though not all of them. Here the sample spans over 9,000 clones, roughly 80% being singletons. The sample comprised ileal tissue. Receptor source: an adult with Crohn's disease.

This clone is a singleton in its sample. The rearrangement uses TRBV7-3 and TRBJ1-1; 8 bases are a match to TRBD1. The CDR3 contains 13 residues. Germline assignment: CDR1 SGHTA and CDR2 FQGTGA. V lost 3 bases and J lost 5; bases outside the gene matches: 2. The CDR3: CASSFQGATEAFF. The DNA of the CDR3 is TGTGCCAGCAGCTTTCAGGGGGCTACTGAAGCTTTCTTT.

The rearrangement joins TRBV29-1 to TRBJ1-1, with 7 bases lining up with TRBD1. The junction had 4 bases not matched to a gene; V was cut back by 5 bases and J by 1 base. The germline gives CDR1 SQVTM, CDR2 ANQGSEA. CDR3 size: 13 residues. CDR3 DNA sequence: TGCAGCGTTACTCGGACAGGGAACACTGAAGCTTTCTTT. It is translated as CSVTRTGNTEAFF. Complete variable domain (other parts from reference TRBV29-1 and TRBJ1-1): SAVISQKPSRDICQRGTSLTIQCQVDSQVTMMFWYRQQPGQSLTLIATANQGSEATYESGFVIDKFPISRPNLTFSTLTVSNMSPEDSSIYLCSVTRTGNTEAFFGQGTRLTVV.

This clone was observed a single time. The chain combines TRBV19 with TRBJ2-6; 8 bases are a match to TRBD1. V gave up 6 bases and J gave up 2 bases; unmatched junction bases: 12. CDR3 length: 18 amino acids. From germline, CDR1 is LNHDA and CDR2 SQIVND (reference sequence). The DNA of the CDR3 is TGTGCCAGTAGAAAGACACAGGGGGGAGGCCCTGGGGCCAACGTCCTGACTTTC. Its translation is CASRKTQGGGPGANVLTF.

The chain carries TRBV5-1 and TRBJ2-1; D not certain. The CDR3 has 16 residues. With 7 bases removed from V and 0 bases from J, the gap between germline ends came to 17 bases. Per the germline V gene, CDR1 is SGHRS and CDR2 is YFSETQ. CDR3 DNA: TGCGCCAGCCCCAGCATCGGGTCGGGCTCCTACAATGAGCAGTTCTTC. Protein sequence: CASPSIGSGSYNEQFF.

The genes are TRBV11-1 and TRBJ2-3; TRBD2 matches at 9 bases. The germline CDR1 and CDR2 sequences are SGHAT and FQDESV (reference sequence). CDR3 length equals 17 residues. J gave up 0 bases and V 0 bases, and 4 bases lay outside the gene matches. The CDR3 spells CASSLAVTSGSTDTQYF. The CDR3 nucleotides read TGTGCCAGCAGCTTAGCGGTAACTAGCGGGAGCACAGATACGCAGTATTTT.

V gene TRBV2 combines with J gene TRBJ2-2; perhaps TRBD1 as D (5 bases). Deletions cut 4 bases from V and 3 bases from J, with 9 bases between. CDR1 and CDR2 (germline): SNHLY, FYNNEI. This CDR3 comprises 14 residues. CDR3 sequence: CASSARRDTGELFF. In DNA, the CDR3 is TGTGCCAGCAGTGCGCGCAGGGACACCGGGGAGCTGTTTTTT.

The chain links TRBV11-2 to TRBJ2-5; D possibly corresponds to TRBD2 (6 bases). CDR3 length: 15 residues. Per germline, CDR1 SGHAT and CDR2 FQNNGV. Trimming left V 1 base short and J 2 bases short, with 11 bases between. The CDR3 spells CASSLAWGGQETQYF. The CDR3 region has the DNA TGTGCCAGCAGCTTAGCCTGGGGAGGTCAAGAGACCCAGTACTTC.

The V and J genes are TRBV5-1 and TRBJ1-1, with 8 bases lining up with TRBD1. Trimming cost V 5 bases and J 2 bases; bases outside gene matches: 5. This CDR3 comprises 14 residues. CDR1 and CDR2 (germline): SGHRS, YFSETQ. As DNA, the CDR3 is TGCGCCAGCAGGACGACAGGGGACAACACTGAAGCTTTCTTT. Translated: CASRTTGDNTEAFF. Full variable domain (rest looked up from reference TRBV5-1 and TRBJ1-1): KAGVTQTPRYLIKTRGQQVTLSCSPISGHRSVSWYQQTPGQGLQFLFEYFSETQRNKGNFPGRFSGRQFSNSRSEMNVSTLELGDSALYLCASRTTGDNTEAFFGQGTRLTVV.